Listed below are T cell receptor beta chains from one sample, sequenced in a study of T cell repertoires in cytomegalovirus infection. TCRdb re-called the reads through MiXCR, storing one row per CDR3 protein. The sample includes 200,000 or so distinct CDR3 sequences, around two fifths of them seen just once. These receptors' antigens are unknown. Specimen: CD8+ T cells from cultured PBMCs, collected from culture after CMV antigen stimulation. The receptor set was obtained from a human donor in good health (CMV status not recorded). Some clones in this sample may be carry-over from other donors' samples. CDR3s include the opening cysteine and the closing phenylalanine or tryptophan. Fields, in order: clone size, V gene, J gene, D gene, CDR3 protein, CDR3 DNA. A D gene is named only where the DNA matches it firmly. For some rows the clone size is stated as once, few or many, or as a class when expanded; others skip it.

>NA|TRBV27|TRBJ1-2|NA
CASSPRGRAYGYTF
TGTGCCAGCAGTCCCCGGGGAAGGGCCTATGGCTACACCTTC
>NA|TRBV7-9|TRBJ2-7|TRBD2
CASSPRTSGRAMYEQYF
TGTGCCAGCAGCCCTCGGACTAGCGGGAGGGCCATGTACGAGCAGTACTTC
>many|TRBV7-8|TRBJ1-1|NA
CASRMYGLNTEAFF
TGTGCCAGCCGGATGTATGGCTTGAACACTGAAGCTTTCTTT
>few|TRBV7-6|TRBJ1-4|NA
CASSIKGSGEKLFF
TGTGCCAGCAGCATCAAGGGGAGCGGTGAAAAACTGTTTTTT
>NA|TRBV4-1|TRBJ2-2|NA
CASRGGTGTGELFF
TGCGCCAGCAGAGGGGGGACTGGGACCGGGGAGCTGTTTTTT
>NA|TRBV20-1|TRBJ2-2|TRBD1
CSAPDRLANTGELFF
TGCAGTGCGCCGGACAGGCTCGCGAACACCGGGGAGCTGTTTTTT
>few|TRBV12-3/TRBV12-4|TRBJ2-3|TRBD2
CASRPTSGRADTQYF
TGTGCCAGCAGGCCGACTAGCGGGAGGGCAGATACGCAGTATTTT
>few|TRBV27|TRBJ2-5|NA
CASSLSRRGRETQYF
TGTGCCAGCAGTTTATCGAGGAGGGGCCGGGAGACCCAGTACTTC
>NA|TRBV7-3|TRBJ2-2|NA
CASSRRQIQNTGELFF
TGTGCCAGCAGCCGTAGACAGATTCAGAACACCGGGGAGCTGTTTTTT
>NA|TRBV19|TRBJ1-5|TRBD1
CASSTRQGLNQPQHF
TGTGCCAGTTCAACTCGACAGGGCCTCAATCAGCCCCAGCATTTT
>NA|TRBV7-9|TRBJ2-2|NA
CASSLGVEDMNTGELFF
TGTGCCAGCAGCTTAGGAGTTGAAGACATGAACACCGGGGAGCTGTTTTTT
>NA|TRBV7-6|TRBJ2-7|TRBD2
CASSLAAAGGEYEQYF
TGTGCCAGCAGCTTAGCGGCGGCCGGGGGGGAGTACGAGCAGTACTTC
>NA|TRBV6-6|TRBJ2-7|TRBD1
CASSYEGQGYEQYF
TGTGCCAGCAGTTATGAGGGACAGGGGTACGAGCAGTACTTC
>NA|TRBV7-9|TRBJ2-6|NA
CASSFLDGSGANVLTF
TGTGCCAGCAGCTTCCTGGACGGCTCTGGGGCCAACGTCCTGACTTTC
>NA|TRBV10-3|TRBJ2-1|TRBD2
CAVGGASGIDEQFF
TGTGCTGTTGGGGGGGCTAGCGGGATTGATGAGCAGTTCTTC
>few|TRBV3-1|TRBJ2-5|NA
CASSARQVPLETQYF
TGTGCCAGCAGCGCTCGACAGGTTCCCCTGGAGACCCAGTACTTC
>NA|TRBV27|TRBJ1-2|TRBD1
CASSSHYRGHDYGYTF
TGTGCCAGCAGCTCCCACTACAGGGGGCACGACTATGGCTACACCTTC
>NA|TRBV20-1|TRBJ2-7|TRBD2
CSAGGFDDEQYF
TGCAGTGCCGGGGGGTTCGACGACGAGCAGTACTTC
>NA|TRBV15|TRBJ2-7|NA
CATSRERPRSYEQYF
TGTGCCACCAGCAGAGAACGTCCGAGGTCCTACGAGCAGTACTTC
>NA|TRBV6-5|TRBJ1-2|NA
CASSYPRGQDYGYTF
TGTGCCAGCAGTTACCCCCGGGGGCAGGACTATGGCTACACCTTC
>NA|TRBV28|TRBJ2-7|NA
CASSSQIRASASSYEQYF
TGTGCCAGCAGTTCCCAAATACGCGCTAGCGCTAGCTCCTACGAGCAGTACTTC
>few|TRBV6-7|TRBJ2-7|NA
CASSYSPQGPVHEQYF
TGTGCCAGCAGTTACTCCCCACAGGGACCAGTCCACGAGCAGTACTTC
>NA|TRBV7-8|TRBJ2-3|NA
CASRVVDTSTDTQYF
TGTGCCAGCAGGGTAGTGGATACTAGCACAGATACGCAGTATTTT
>NA|TRBV11-2|TRBJ2-2|NA
CASSPDGEDGELFF
TGTGCCAGCAGCCCTGATGGGGAGGACGGGGAGCTGTTTTTT
>NA|TRBV11-2|TRBJ1-5|NA
CASSSEAGSNQPQHF
TGTGCCAGCAGCTCTGAAGCGGGTAGCAATCAGCCCCAGCATTTT
>NA|TRBV7-4|TRBJ1-1|TRBD1
CASRSTTGIITEAFF
TGTGCCAGCAGGTCCACGACAGGGATTATCACTGAAGCTTTCTTT
>NA|TRBV18|TRBJ2-1|TRBD1
CASSPDQDRVYDEQFF
TGTGCCAGCTCCCCGGACCAAGACAGGGTATACGATGAGCAGTTCTTC
>NA|TRBV6-5|TRBJ2-1|TRBD2
CASSYNSGGYNEQFF
TGTGCCAGCAGTTATAACAGCGGGGGTTACAATGAGCAGTTCTTC
>few|TRBV7-3|TRBJ2-1|NA
CASSFATGHEQFF
TGTGCCAGCAGCTTCGCCACAGGGCATGAGCAGTTCTTC
>few|TRBV11-3|TRBJ2-1|TRBD2
CASSWKAGAHNEQFF
TGTGCCAGCAGCTGGAAAGCGGGGGCACACAATGAGCAGTTCTTC
>few|TRBV11-1|TRBJ2-7|TRBD2
CASSPRGGSGRALAGEQYF
TGTGCCAGCAGCCCCCGCGGTGGAAGCGGGAGGGCCCTGGCAGGCGAGCAGTACTTC
>NA|TRBV27|TRBJ2-7|TRBD1
CASSLGGTGTSEQYF
TGTGCCAGCAGTTTGGGCGGGACAGGGACCTCCGAGCAGTACTTC
>NA|TRBV7-3|TRBJ2-1|NA
CASSQGGTSSYNEQFF
TGTGCCAGCAGCCAGGGCGGGACCTCCTCCTACAATGAGCAGTTCTTC
>few|TRBV7-3|TRBJ1-1|NA
CASSLTANTEAFF
TGTGCCAGCAGCTTAACGGCGAACACTGAAGCTTTCTTT
>few|TRBV5-4|TRBJ2-2|NA
CASSPHLPGELFF
TGTGCCAGCAGCCCTCATTTACCCGGGGAGCTGTTTTTT
>once|TRBV5-6|TRBJ2-2|TRBD2
CASSLGVLADNTGELFF
TGTGCCAGCAGCTTGGGGGTCCTAGCGGACAACACCGGGGAGCTGTTTTTT
>NA|TRBV29-1|TRBJ1-4|NA
CSVEDPGATPRKLFF
TGCAGCGTTGAAGATCCAGGGGCTACTCCGAGGAAACTGTTTTTT
>NA|TRBV6-5|TRBJ2-5|NA
CASTRGLSPQETQYF
TGTGCCAGCACAAGGGGCCTCAGCCCTCAAGAGACCCAGTACTTC
>NA|TRBV27|TRBJ1-2|NA
CASSLTGPGYGYTF
TGTGCCAGCAGTTTGACGGGGCCGGGCTATGGCTACACCTTC
>NA|TRBV4-1|TRBJ1-2|TRBD1
CASSHGDRDYGYTF
TGCGCCAGCAGCCATGGGGACAGGGACTATGGCTACACCTTC
>NA|TRBV7-6|TRBJ2-7|NA
CASSLEPSAYYEQYF
TGTGCCAGCAGCTTAGAACCTAGCGCTTACTACGAGCAGTACTTC
>many|TRBV7-9|TRBJ1-1|TRBD1
CASSSDRRNTEAFF
TGTGCCAGCAGCTCGGACAGGAGGAACACTGAAGCTTTCTTT
>NA|TRBV7-2|TRBJ1-1|TRBD1
CASSSQGVAFF
TGTGCCAGCAGCTCACAGGGGGTCGCTTTCTTT
>NA|TRBV6-5|TRBJ2-1|NA
CASSPGPAIHNEQFF
TGTGCCAGCAGTCCGGGGCCCGCTATACACAATGAGCAGTTCTTC
>NA|TRBV28|TRBJ1-5|NA
CATQGGDQPQHF
TGTGCCACTCAGGGAGGAGATCAGCCCCAGCATTTT
>few|TRBV12-3/TRBV12-4|TRBJ2-1|TRBD2
CASSGLAGGSYEQFF
TGTGCCAGCAGCGGACTAGCGGGAGGAAGTTATGAGCAGTTCTTC
>NA|TRBV12-3/TRBV12-4|TRBJ1-4|NA
CASSLNRAHEKLFF
TGTGCCAGCAGTCTTAACAGGGCTCATGAAAAACTGTTTTTT
>few|TRBV7-8|TRBJ2-1|NA
CASSPPGTLSSYNEQFF
TGTGCCAGCAGCCCCCCCGGGACTTTAAGCTCCTACAATGAGCAGTTCTTC
>NA|TRBV10-3|TRBJ2-1|NA
CAISEFGHGDDNEQFF
TGTGCCATCAGTGAGTTTGGACACGGAGATGACAATGAGCAGTTCTTC
>NA|TRBV12-3/TRBV12-4|TRBJ2-1|TRBD1
CASRGQGWNEQFF
TGTGCCAGCAGGGGACAGGGGTGGAATGAGCAGTTCTTC
>NA|TRBV18|TRBJ1-3|NA
CASSPHRYPTIRMAGNTIYF
TGTGCCAGCTCACCACACCGATACCCCACAATCCGTATGGCCGGAAACACCATATATTTT